These T cell receptor beta chains were read from a single sample in a study of cytomegalovirus exposure and HLA in healthy donors. Produced via immunoSEQ multiplex PCR; TCRdb's table is partial and in-frame only. The table shows roughly 130,000 clones, with more than 60% occurring only once. Input material: PBMCs. The source of these receptors is a woman in her sixties or seventies in good health and CMV-seronegative. CDR3s include the opening cysteine and the closing phenylalanine or tryptophan. D genes are given only for firm matches. Some rows mark clone size as missing; the rest say once, few, many or name a class of expanded clone.

V gene	clone size	D gene	J gene	CDR3 protein	CDR3 DNA
TRBV19	.	.	TRBJ2-1	CASSPRSDWNEQFF	TGTGCCAGTAGTCCCCGTAGTGATTGGAATGAGCAGTTCTTC
TRBV4-2	.	.	TRBJ1-4	CASSQGVGREKLFF	TGTGCCAGCAGCCAAGGCGTGGGGAGGGAAAAACTGTTTTTT
TRBV6-1	.	TRBD1	TRBJ2-7	CASSDGTGGSYEQYF	TGTGCCAGCAGTGACGGGACAGGGGGCTCCTACGAGCAGTACTTC
TRBV2	.	.	TRBJ2-6	CASSERGHLSGANVLTF	TGTGCCAGCAGTGAACGGGGACACCTCTCTGGGGCCAACGTCCTGACTTTC
TRBV10-3	few	.	TRBJ2-1	CAISLAVDGNEQFF	TGTGCCATCAGCCTAGCTGTCGACGGCAATGAGCAGTTCTTC
TRBV5-1	once	TRBD1	TRBJ2-7	CASSTGTGDEQYF	TGCGCCAGCAGTACCGGGACAGGGGACGAGCAGTACTTC
TRBV5-4	.	.	TRBJ1-1	CASSPVGSPEAFF	TGTGCCAGCAGTCCTGTTGGGAGTCCTGAAGCTTTCTTT
TRBV28	.	.	TRBJ2-7	CASGSEQYF	TGTGCCAGCGGTAGCGAGCAGTACTTC
TRBV5-8	.	TRBD1	TRBJ2-1	CASVTGSGNEQFF	TGTGCCAGCGTGACAGGGTCGGGGAATGAGCAGTTCTTC
TRBV13	.	TRBD2	TRBJ2-3	CASSFLGTSGGAGPDTQYF	TGTGCCAGCAGCTTCCTAGGGACTAGCGGGGGGGCGGGCCCAGATACGCAGTATTTT
TRBV7-6	.	TRBD2	TRBJ2-2	CASSSLGAGAGELFF	TGTGCCAGCAGCTCCCTCGGCGCGGGGGCCGGGGAGCTGTTTTTT
TRBV4-3	.	TRBD1	TRBJ1-2	CASSRDSPGDGGYTF	TGCGCCAGCAGTAGGGACAGCCCTGGGGATGGTGGCTACACCTTC
TRBV7-9	.	TRBD2	TRBJ2-3	CASSLAPGVAGEEDTQYF	TGTGCCAGCAGCTTAGCCCCGGGGGTAGCGGGGGAGGAAGATACGCAGTATTTT
TRBV7-2	.	.	TRBJ1-2	CASSLDSTGYTF	TGTGCCAGCAGCCTAGACAGCACCGGCTACACCTTC
TRBV6-6	.	.	TRBJ2-2	CASSPRSVGGTGELFF	TGTGCCAGCAGTCCCCGTTCGGTAGGGGGCACCGGGGAGCTGTTTTTT
TRBV27	.	.	TRBJ2-3	CASSTLTDTQYF	TGTGCCAGCAGCACTCTCACAGATACGCAGTATTTT
TRBV1	.	.	TRBJ2-5	CTSSQGGLAGPYQETQYF	TGCACCAGCAGCCAAGGAGGACTAGCGGGGCCCTACCAAGAGACCCAGTACTTC